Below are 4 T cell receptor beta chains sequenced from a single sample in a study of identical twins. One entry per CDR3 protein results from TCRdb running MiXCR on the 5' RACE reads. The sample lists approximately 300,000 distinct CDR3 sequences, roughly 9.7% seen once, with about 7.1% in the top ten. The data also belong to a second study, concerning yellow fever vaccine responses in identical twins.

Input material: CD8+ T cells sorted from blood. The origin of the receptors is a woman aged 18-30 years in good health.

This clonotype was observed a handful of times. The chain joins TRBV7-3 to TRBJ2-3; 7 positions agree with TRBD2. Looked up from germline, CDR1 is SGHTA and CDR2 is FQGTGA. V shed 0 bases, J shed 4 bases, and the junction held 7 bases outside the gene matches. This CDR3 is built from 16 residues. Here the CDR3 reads CASSLTDGLVSDTQYF. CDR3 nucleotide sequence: TGTGCCAGCAGCTTAACGGACGGACTAGTGTCAGATACGCAGTATTTT.

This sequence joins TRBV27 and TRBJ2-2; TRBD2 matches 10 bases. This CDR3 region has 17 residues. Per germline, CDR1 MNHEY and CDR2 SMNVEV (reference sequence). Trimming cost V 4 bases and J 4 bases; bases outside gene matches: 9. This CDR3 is CASSSRGERGGTGELFF. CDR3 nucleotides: TGTGCCAGCAGTTCGCGCGGGGAGCGGGGGGGCACCGGGGAGCTGTTTTTT.

CDR3 DNA sequence: TGTGCCATCAGTGGGACGGAAGGGCCTAGCACAGATACGCAGTATTTT. This translates into CAISGTEGPSTDTQYF. The chain has TRBV10-3 and TRBJ2-3; no firm D call. The V end lost 4 bases, the J end lost 0 bases, and 14 bases lay between the germline ends. CDR1 and CDR2 from the germline V gene are ENHRY and SYGVKD. This CDR3 has 16 amino acids.

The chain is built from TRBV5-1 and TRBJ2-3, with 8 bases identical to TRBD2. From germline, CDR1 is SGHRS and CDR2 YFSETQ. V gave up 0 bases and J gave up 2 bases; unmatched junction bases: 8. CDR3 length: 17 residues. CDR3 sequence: CASSLAEAGGDTDTQYF. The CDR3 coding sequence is TGCGCCAGCAGCTTGGCCGAGGCGGGGGGAGACACAGATACGCAGTATTTT. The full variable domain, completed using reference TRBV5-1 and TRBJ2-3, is KAGVTQTPRYLIKTRGQQVTLSCSPISGHRSVSWYQQTPGQGLQFLFEYFSETQRNKGNFPGRFSGRQFSNSRSEMNVSTLELGDSALYLCASSLAEAGGDTDTQYFGPGTRLTVL.